One sample yielded the 10 T cell receptor beta chains listed below, sequenced in a study of CD8 T cells in ankylosing spondylitis. Using its own MiXCR run on the 5' RACE reads, TCRdb lists one record per CDR3 protein. Among about 36,000 distinct CDR3 sequences listed, about 6% were seen once. The material sequenced was blood, either unsorted or a sorted T cell fraction (not recorded which). The receptors come from a male donor with ankylosing spondylitis or in good health (not recorded which).

This clonotype was seen many times. At one boundary the junction diverges from the germline segment, which might be a read error. The V gene is TRBV6-4, the J gene TRBJ2-1; 7 bases agree with TRBD1. The CDR3 consists of 14 residues. CDR1 and CDR2 from the germline V gene are MRHNA and SNTAGT. CDR3 sequence (DNA): TGTGCCAGCAGTGAATTAGGGACAGCCAATGCGCAGTTCTTC. Its protein product is CASSELGTANAQFF.

This clonotype was observed at least ten times. The V call is TRBV3-1, the J call TRBJ2-4, with 7 bases identical to TRBD2. The germline V gene encodes CDR1 LGHDT and CDR2 YNNKEL (reference sequence). Losses at the gene ends were 2 bases for V and 16 bases for J; bases not matched to a gene: 11. The CDR3 consists of 13 residues. The CDR3 DNA sequence: TGTGCCAGCAGCCAAAAGTCTAGCGGCCTAATTTACTTC. As protein: CASSQKSSGLIYF.

This clonotype was found many times. This sequence joins TRBV7-2 and TRBJ2-7; 12 bases agree with TRBD1. The germline V gene encodes CDR1 SGHTA and CDR2 FQGNSA. The trim removed 10 bases at V and 7 bases at J, leaving 8 bases unmatched. The CDR3 runs to 13 residues. CDR3 sequence: CATAGQGAGEQYF. The DNA for the CDR3 is TGTGCCACCGCGGGACAGGGGGCGGGAGAGCAGTACTTC.

This clonotype was observed at least ten times. The CDR3 protein is CASSDPHRTSGANVLTF. Here the CDR3 DNA reads TGTGCCAGCAGTGATCCACATCGAACCTCTGGGGCCAACGTCCTGACTTTC. This chain links TRBV25-1 with TRBJ2-6; D call uncertain. CDR3 size: 17 residues. Germline CDR1 MGHDK, CDR2 SYGVNS. Deletions cut 3 bases from V and 0 bases from J, with 12 bases between.

This clonotype was found many times. The V gene is TRBV7-2, the J gene TRBJ2-7; unclear D gene. Germline lookup yields CDR1 SGHTA and CDR2 FQGNSA. Trimming removed 2 bases at V and 2 bases at J, with 7 bases between. This CDR3 has 13 amino acids. CDR3 nucleotide sequence: TGTGCCAGCAGCTTAAGGGCGGCCTACGAGCAGTACTTC. It codes for CASSLRAAYEQYF.

This clonotype was observed a handful of times. The chain carries TRBV7-3 and TRBJ2-6, with D perhaps matching TRBD1 (6 bases). V was shortened by 2 bases and J by 2 bases, with 10 bases between the two germline ends. CDR3 length: 16 residues. In germline, CDR1 is SGHTA, CDR2 FQGTGA. The CDR3 DNA is TGTGCCAGCAGCTTACAGGGGATGGCTGGGGCCAACGTCCTGACTTTC. Its translation is CASSLQGMAGANVLTF.

This clonotype was seen at least ten times. This chain connects TRBV7-2 to TRBJ2-5; D perhaps matches TRBD1 (6 bases). The V gene lost 3 bases and the J gene lost 5 bases, with 10 bases spanning the gap. Germline V gene lookup returns CDR1 SGHTA and CDR2 FQGNSA. This CDR3 has 13 residues. The CDR3 sequence: CASSFQGKETQYF. The CDR3 nucleotides are TGTGCCAGCAGCTTTCAGGGGAAGGAGACCCAGTACTTC.

This clonotype was seen repeatedly, ten times or more. The CDR3 loop is CASSEAAGGITEAFF. CDR3 in DNA: TGTGCCAGCAGTGAAGCCGCAGGGGGCATCACTGAAGCTTTCTTT. The V and J genes are TRBV6-1 and TRBJ1-1, with TRBD1 identical over 8 bases. The CDR3 runs 15 residues. With 0 bases clipped from V and 4 bases from J, the junction kept 4 bases outside the gene matches. Looked up from germline, CDR1 is MNHNS and CDR2 is SASEGT.

At least ten counts were recorded for this clonotype. V is TRBV12-3 or TRBV12-4 and J is TRBJ2-1; D possibly uses TRBD1 or TRBD2 (6 bases each). V lost 5 bases and J lost 6, with 11 bases in between. This CDR3 is built from 13 residues. CDR3 loop: CASSGGQANEQFF. For the CDR3, the DNA is TGTGCCAGCAGTGGGGGGCAGGCCAATGAGCAGTTCTTC.

The chain carries TRBV10-3 and TRBJ2-6, with no clear D. V lost 2 bases and J lost 0, with 11 bases in between. Germline lookup yields CDR1 ENHRY and CDR2 SYGVKD. The CDR3 is made up of 17 amino acids. CDR3 protein: CAISEPGSPSGANVLTF. In DNA, the CDR3 is TGTGCCATCAGTGAGCCCGGCAGCCCCTCTGGGGCCAACGTCCTGACTTTC.